The present T cell receptor beta chain was sequenced within a study of memory CD4+ T cells and cytomegalovirus serostatus. Study overall: Of the healthy Belgian adults, 9 were CMV seropositive and more than 20 seronegative.

The sort gate was single viable CD3+CD4+CD8-CD45RO+ cells for memory CD4+ T cells. Assay used: immunoSEQ multiplex PCR; TCRdb lists only in-frame clones, some missing. The sample consists of about 61,000 clones, about three quarters of them appearing once. The ends were cut back, 5 bases at V and 6 bases at J, with 25 bases in the middle. The CDR3 runs to 17 residues. Germline lookup yields CDR1 MDHEN and CDR2 SYDVKM. What was sequenced was memory CD4+ T cells from blood. This receptor was identified in an adult in good health and CMV-seronegative. Some clones in this sample may be carry-over from other donors' samples. The rearrangement links TRBV28 to TRBJ1-1; D is unclear. The CDR3 DNA sequence: TGTGCCAGCAGTCGGGGAGATTCTCCCGGGCCCGAACCTGAAGCTTTCTTT. It is translated as CASSRGDSPGPEPEAFF.